Detailed here is one T cell receptor beta chain. Its target is unknown. This record belongs to a study of CD8 T cells in Susac syndrome. The CDR3 runs 15 residues. V lost 0 bases to trimming and J lost 5 bases, with 14 bases between them. Germline V CDR1 and CDR2: LNHNV, YYDKDF (reference sequence). Study results and caveats: It was acknowledged in the study that its TCR sequencing and HLA analysis involved a relatively small number of individuals.

Sequencing targeted TCR beta in T cells from blood (CD8+ and CD4+). Random hexamers were used to reverse transcribe the RNA input (about 0.45 to 1 ug). The authors amplified TCR beta CDR3 across 54 Vbeta and 13 Jbeta using immunoSEQ multiplex PCR. TCRdb itself ran the immunoSEQ multiplex PCR reads through MiXCR, one entry per CDR3 protein. The sample contains a few hundred thousand distinct CDR3 sequences, approximately 90% of which appear only once. The receptor was derived from a human donor with multiple sclerosis. Material for sequencing was CD8+ T cells from PBMCs. This chain uses TRBV15 with TRBJ2-7, with D possibly being TRBD1 (6 bases). CDR3: CATSRDPAGAHEQYF. CDR3 nucleotide sequence: TGTGCCACCAGCAGAGATCCAGCAGGGGCACACGAGCAGTACTTC.